The 22 T cell receptor beta chains below all came from one sample that was sequenced in a study of blood T cell repertoires in COVID-19. Profiled with immunoSEQ multiplex PCR; TCRdb holds only in-frame clones, not every one. The sample consists of some 42,000 clones, approximately 88% of them appearing once. Sequencing used peripheral blood. The receptor source for this set is a human donor in a cohort sampled during active COVID-19.

This clone was counted between two and nine times. CDR3 amino acids: CASSRGGCNSPLHF. CDR3 sequence (DNA): TGTGCCAGCAGCCGGGGAGGGTGTAATTCACCCCTCCACTTT. The gene calls are TRBV3-1 (or the pseudogene TRBV3-2) and TRBJ1-6, with no clear D. V was clipped by 4 bases and J by 6 bases, with 10 bases between them. CDR3 length: 14 amino acids. The germline CDR1 and CDR2 sequences are LGHDT and YNNKEL (reference sequence).

The chain links TRBV15 to TRBJ2-7; TRBD1 might be the D (5 bases). V was pared by 4 bases and J by 3 bases, with 10 bases between. Germline V gene lookup returns CDR1 LNHNV and CDR2 YYDKDF (reference sequence). The CDR3 is 13 residues long. Here the CDR3 DNA reads TGTGCCACCAGCAATGGGGCTGGCTACGAGCAGTACTTC. Encoded protein: CATSNGAGYEQYF.

DNA for the CDR3: TGTGCCAGTAGTATGGGGCGCAATGAGCAGTTCTTC. Amino acid sequence: CASSMGRNEQFF. V gene TRBV19 combines with J gene TRBJ2-1; tentatively, D is TRBD1 (5 bases). This CDR3 is 12 amino acids long. Germline CDR1 LNHDA, CDR2 SQIVND (reference sequence). The ends were cut back, 3 bases at V and 6 bases at J, with 6 bases in the middle.

The chain recombines TRBV7-2 with TRBJ2-1, with 12 bases matching TRBD2. V lost 3 bases, J lost 8 bases, and 11 bases stayed unmatched. The germline V gene has CDR1 SGHTA and CDR2 FQGNSA. CDR3 length: 17 amino acids. CDR3 residues: CASSFGLAGGRVHEQFF. The CDR3 bases are TGTGCCAGCAGCTTTGGGCTAGCGGGGGGGCGCGTACATGAGCAGTTCTTC.

The gene calls are TRBV7-8 and TRBJ1-1, with a weak D call TRBD1 (5 bases). The CDR3 is 13 amino acids. The germline gives CDR1 SGHVS, CDR2 FQNEAQ. Trimming removed 1 base at V and 6 bases at J, with 9 bases between. The CDR3 DNA reads as TGTGCCAGCAGCTTAGGTGGGACTGCTGAAGCTTTCTTT. Protein sequence: CASSLGGTAEAFF.

This clone was seen only a few times. The chain uses TRBV28 and TRBJ1-5; maybe TRBD1 (6 bases). Germline lookup yields CDR1 MDHEN and CDR2 SYDVKM. V lost 7 bases and J lost 4, with 17 bases in between. The CDR3 is made up of 15 amino acids. As DNA, the CDR3 is TGTGCCAGCACCCTAGGGGGTAGCGGGAATCAGCCCCAGCATTTT. This codes for CASTLGGSGNQPQHF.

This clone was detected only once. The chain joins TRBV11-2 to TRBJ1-1, with D possibly TRBD1 on 6 matching bases. Germline values: CDR1 SGHAT, CDR2 FQNNGV. V lost 5 bases and J 8 bases, leaving 15 bases between the germline ends. This CDR3 comprises 13 residues. The CDR3 sequence is CASSLKTGHEAFF. The CDR3 nucleotides are TGTGCCAGCAGCCTGAAGACAGGACACGAAGCTTTCTTT.

This chain links TRBV6-5 with TRBJ1-3, with unresolved D. There are 11 residues in the CDR3. Germline CDR1 and CDR2: MNHEY and SVGAGI. Trimming took 10 bases from V and 7 from J, leaving 11 bases between them. CDR3 region: CATGPGNTIYF. CDR3 DNA sequence: TGTGCCACCGGCCCGGGGAACACCATATATTTT.

J is TRBJ2-7 and V is TRBV7-2; no definite D call. V dropped 3 bases and J dropped 4 bases, with 16 bases sitting between them. CDR3 length: 15 amino acids. Germline CDR1 and CDR2: SGHTA and FQGNSA. DNA for the CDR3: TGTGCCAGCAGCTTTCGTCCCTCACCTCTATACGAGCAGTACTTC. It is translated as CASSFRPSPLYEQYF.

This chain joins TRBV11-2 and TRBJ2-6; 7 bases are a match to TRBD1. With V trimmed by 4 bases and J by 2 bases, 5 bases remained unmatched. CDR1 SGHAT and CDR2 FQNNGV come from the germline V gene. The CDR3 loop spans 16 amino acids. This CDR3 reads CASSSLQGTGANVLTF. In DNA, the CDR3 is TGTGCCAGCAGCTCCCTACAGGGGACTGGGGCCAACGTCCTGACTTTC.

V gene TRBV10-3 combines with J gene TRBJ1-5, with D tentatively TRBD1 (6 bases). V was trimmed by 3 bases and J by 1 base, leaving 13 bases between them. Germline V gene sequence: CDR1 ENHRY, CDR2 SYGVKD. The CDR3 loop spans 16 amino acids. DNA of the CDR3: TGTGCCATCAGTGATGGGGGCGAGGGAAGCAATCAGCCCCAGCATTTT. Encoded protein: CAISDGGEGSNQPQHF.

The gene calls are TRBV28 and TRBJ1-1; 7 bases align to TRBD1. Germline V gene sequence: CDR1 MDHEN, CDR2 SYDVKM. V lost 3 bases to trimming and J lost 4 bases; unmatched junction nucleotides: 5. The CDR3 sequence is 14 residues long. CDR3 coding DNA: TGTGCCAGCAGTTTGACAGGGATGGGCACTGAAGCTTTCTTT. Amino acid sequence: CASSLTGMGTEAFF.

This sequence joins TRBV7-2 and TRBJ1-5, with 11 positions matching TRBD1. The length of the CDR3 is 15 residues. J lost 4 bases, V lost 4 bases, and 3 bases had no gene match. The germline CDR1 and CDR2 sequences are SGHTA and FQGNSA. CDR3 protein: CASSSGTGGNQPQHF. The CDR3 DNA sequence: TGTGCCAGCAGCTCTGGGACAGGGGGAAATCAGCCCCAGCATTTT.

CDR3: CASSYDRGTEAFF. In nucleotides, the CDR3 is TGTGCCAGCAGTTATGACAGGGGCACTGAAGCTTTCTTT. The chain carries TRBV6-2 or TRBV6-3 and TRBJ1-1, with 8 positions matching TRBD1. The CDR3 sequence is 13 residues long. The V segment lost 3 bases and the J segment 4 bases; nucleotides outside the gene matches: 1. CDR1 is MNHEY, CDR2 SVGEGT, per germline.

The chain is built from TRBV27 and TRBJ1-2; 10 bases align to TRBD1. The CDR3 sequence is 16 residues long. J gave up 8 bases and V 2 bases, and 11 bases lay outside the gene matches. Germline V gene data show CDR1 as MNHEY and CDR2 as SMNVEV (reference sequence). The CDR3 DNA follows: TGTGCCAGCAGTTTAAGGGGGACAGGGGTCACTTACGGCTACACCTTC. Translating it yields CASSLRGTGVTYGYTF.

The V gene is TRBV5-8, the J gene TRBJ1-6; D call uncertain. The CDR3 consists of 12 residues. Deletions cut 4 bases from V and 8 bases from J, with 7 bases between. Germline V CDR1 and CDR2: SGHTS, YDEGEE. The CDR3 DNA sequence: TGTGCCAGCAGCCAGCTAGATTCACCCCTCCACTTT. It specifies CASSQLDSPLHF.

The chain has TRBV2 and TRBJ1-1; D is unclear. CDR3 size: 11 residues. The V end was cut by 9 bases, the J end by 4 bases, with 9 bases between. The germline CDR1 and CDR2 sequences are SNHLY and FYNNEI. The CDR3 loop is CARGYRTEAFF. As DNA, the CDR3 is TGTGCCAGGGGCTACCGCACTGAAGCTTTCTTT.

The CDR3 here is CASSLSSPGQWNTEAFF. CDR3 nucleotide sequence: TGTGCCAGCAGTTTATCCTCCCCCGGACAGTGGAACACTGAAGCTTTCTTT. The chain recombines TRBV27 with TRBJ1-1; tentatively, D is TRBD1 (6 bases). The CDR3 covers 17 residues. Germline V gene lookup returns CDR1 MNHEY and CDR2 SMNVEV (reference sequence). The V end lost 0 bases, the J end lost 1 base, and 15 bases lay between the germline ends.

V and J are TRBV6-5 and TRBJ2-7; 9 bases match TRBD1. CDR1 and CDR2 (germline): MNHEY, SVGAGI. The CDR3 sequence is 16 residues long. After removal of 4 bases from V and 2 bases from J, the junction contained 9 bases not matched to a gene. The CDR3: CASSWSTGGAAYEQYF. Written as DNA, the CDR3 is TGTGCCAGCAGTTGGTCAACAGGGGGCGCGGCCTACGAGCAGTACTTC.

The chain joins TRBV29-1 to TRBJ1-2; 7 bases are a match to TRBD1. The J segment lost 2 bases and the V segment lost 8 bases, leaving 5 bases of the junction unmatched. Germline lookup yields CDR1 SQVTM and CDR2 ANQGSEA. This CDR3 region has 12 residues. The chain's CDR3 is CSTNRGNYGYTF. CDR3 sequence (DNA): TGCAGCACCAACAGGGGAAACTATGGCTACACCTTC.

This sequence joins TRBV6-5 and TRBJ1-2, with TRBD1 matching 9 bases. CDR3 size: 14 residues. The V gene's germline CDR1 is MNHEY and CDR2 SVGAGI. V gave up 9 bases and J gave up 6 bases; unmatched junction bases: 11. The CDR3, as DNA: TGTGCCAGTGGAACCGGGACAGGGACCGATGGCTACACCTTC. Protein sequence: CASGTGTGTDGYTF.

The chain uses TRBV7-2 and TRBJ2-7; weak D call: TRBD2 (7 bases). The CDR3 loop spans 13 amino acids. Trimming stripped 3 bases from V and 5 bases from J, with 11 bases between. Germline V lookup: CDR1 SGHTA, CDR2 FQGNSA. DNA of the CDR3: TGTGCCAGCAGCTTGGGGGGGCCTGACGAGCAGTACTTC. Amino acid sequence: CASSLGGPDEQYF.